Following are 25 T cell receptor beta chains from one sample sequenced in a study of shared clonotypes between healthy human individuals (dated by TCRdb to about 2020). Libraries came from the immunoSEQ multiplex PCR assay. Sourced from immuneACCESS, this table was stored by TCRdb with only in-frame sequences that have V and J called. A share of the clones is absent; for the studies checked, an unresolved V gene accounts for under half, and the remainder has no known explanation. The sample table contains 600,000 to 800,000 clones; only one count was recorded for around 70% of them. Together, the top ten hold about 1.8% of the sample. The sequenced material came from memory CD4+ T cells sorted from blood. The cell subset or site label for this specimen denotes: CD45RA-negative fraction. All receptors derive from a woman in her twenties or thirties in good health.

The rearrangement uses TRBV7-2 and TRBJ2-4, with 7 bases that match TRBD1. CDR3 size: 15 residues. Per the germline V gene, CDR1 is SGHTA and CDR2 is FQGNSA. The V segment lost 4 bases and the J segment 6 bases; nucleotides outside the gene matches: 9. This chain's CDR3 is CASSSHPGQRNIQYF. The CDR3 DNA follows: TGTGCCAGCAGCTCGCACCCGGGACAGCGAAACATTCAGTACTTC.

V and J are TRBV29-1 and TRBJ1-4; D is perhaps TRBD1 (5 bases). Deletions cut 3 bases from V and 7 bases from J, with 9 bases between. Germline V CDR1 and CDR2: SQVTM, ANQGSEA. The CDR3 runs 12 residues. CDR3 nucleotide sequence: TGCAGCGTTGAGGGGCTTGGTGAAAAACTGTTTTTT. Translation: CSVEGLGEKLFF.

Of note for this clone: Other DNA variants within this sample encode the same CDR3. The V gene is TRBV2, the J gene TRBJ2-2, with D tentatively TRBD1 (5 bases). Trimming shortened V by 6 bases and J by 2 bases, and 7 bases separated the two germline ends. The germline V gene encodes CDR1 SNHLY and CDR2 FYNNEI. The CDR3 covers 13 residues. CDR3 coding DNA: TGTGCCAGCAGCAGGGAAAACACCGGGGAGCTGTTTTTT. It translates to CASSRENTGELFF.

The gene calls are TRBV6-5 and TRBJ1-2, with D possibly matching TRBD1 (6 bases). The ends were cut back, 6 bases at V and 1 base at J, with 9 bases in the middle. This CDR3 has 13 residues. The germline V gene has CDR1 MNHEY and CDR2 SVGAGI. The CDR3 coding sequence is TGTGCCAGCAGACAGGGATATAACTATGGCTACACCTTC. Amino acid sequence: CASRQGYNYGYTF.

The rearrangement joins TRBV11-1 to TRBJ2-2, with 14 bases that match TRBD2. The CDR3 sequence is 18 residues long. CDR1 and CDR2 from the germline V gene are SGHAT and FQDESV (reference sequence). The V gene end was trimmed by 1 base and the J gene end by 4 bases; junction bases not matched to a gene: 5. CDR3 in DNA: TGTGCCAGCAGCTTAGGACTAGCGGGAGGGCCCGCCACCGGGGAGCTGTTTTTT. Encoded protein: CASSLGLAGGPATGELFF. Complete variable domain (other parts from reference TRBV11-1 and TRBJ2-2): EAEVAQSPRYKITEKSQAVAFWCDPISGHATLYWYRQILGQGPELLVQFQDESVVDDSQLPKDRFSAERLKGVDSTLKIQPAELGDSAMYLCASSLGLAGGPATGELFFGEGSRLTVL.

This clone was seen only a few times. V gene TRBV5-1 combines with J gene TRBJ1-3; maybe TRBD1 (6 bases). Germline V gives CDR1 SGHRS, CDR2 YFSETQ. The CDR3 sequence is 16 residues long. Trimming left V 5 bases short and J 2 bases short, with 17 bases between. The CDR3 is CASRPSGGQAGNTIYF. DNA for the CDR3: TGCGCCAGCAGACCTTCGGGGGGGCAAGCTGGAAACACCATATATTTT.

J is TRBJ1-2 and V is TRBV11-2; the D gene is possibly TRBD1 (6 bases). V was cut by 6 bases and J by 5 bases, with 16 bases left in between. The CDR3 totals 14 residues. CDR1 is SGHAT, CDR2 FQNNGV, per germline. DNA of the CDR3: TGTGCCAGCAGAGCCCCCAGGGGTGGATATGGCTACACCTTC. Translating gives CASRAPRGGYGYTF. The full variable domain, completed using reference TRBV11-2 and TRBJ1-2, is EAGVAQSPRYKIIEKRQSVAFWCNPISGHATLYWYQQILGQGPKLLIQFQNNGVVDDSQLPKDRFSAERLKGVDSTLKIQPAKLEDSAVYLCASRAPRGGYGYTFGSGTRLTVV.

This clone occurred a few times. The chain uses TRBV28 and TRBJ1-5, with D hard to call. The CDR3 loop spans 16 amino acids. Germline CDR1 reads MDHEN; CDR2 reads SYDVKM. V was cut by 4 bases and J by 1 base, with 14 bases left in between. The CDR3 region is CASSSLKFLSNQPQHF. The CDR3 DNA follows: TGTGCCAGCAGTTCCCTTAAGTTTCTAAGCAATCAGCCCCAGCATTTT.

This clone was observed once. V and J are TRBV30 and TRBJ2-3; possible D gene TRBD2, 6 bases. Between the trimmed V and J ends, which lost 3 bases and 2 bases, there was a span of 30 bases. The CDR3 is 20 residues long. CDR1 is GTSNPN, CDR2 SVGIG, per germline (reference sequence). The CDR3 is CAWSGAFGLTSSSFTDTQYF. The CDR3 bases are TGTGCCTGGAGCGGCGCGTTCGGGCTAACTAGCTCTTCTTTCACAGATACGCAGTATTTT.

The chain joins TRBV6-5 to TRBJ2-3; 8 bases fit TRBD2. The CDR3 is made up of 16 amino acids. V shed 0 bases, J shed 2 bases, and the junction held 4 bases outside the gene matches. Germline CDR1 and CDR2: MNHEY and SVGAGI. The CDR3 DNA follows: TGTGCCAGCAGTTACTCGAGCGGGAGCCTCACAGATACGCAGTATTTT. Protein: CASSYSSGSLTDTQYF.

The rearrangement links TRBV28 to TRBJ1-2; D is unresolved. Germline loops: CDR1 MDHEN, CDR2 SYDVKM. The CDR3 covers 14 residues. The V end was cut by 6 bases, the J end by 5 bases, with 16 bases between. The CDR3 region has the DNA TGTGCCAGCAGCTCACCCTCCCTGCGGTATGGCTACACCTTC. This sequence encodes CASSSPSLRYGYTF.

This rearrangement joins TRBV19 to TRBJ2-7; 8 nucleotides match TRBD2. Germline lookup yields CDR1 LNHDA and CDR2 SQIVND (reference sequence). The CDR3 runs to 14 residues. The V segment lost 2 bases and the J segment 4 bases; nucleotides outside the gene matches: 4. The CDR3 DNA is TGTGCCAGTAGTATACTAGCGGGTGCGTACGAGCAGTACTTC. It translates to CASSILAGAYEQYF.

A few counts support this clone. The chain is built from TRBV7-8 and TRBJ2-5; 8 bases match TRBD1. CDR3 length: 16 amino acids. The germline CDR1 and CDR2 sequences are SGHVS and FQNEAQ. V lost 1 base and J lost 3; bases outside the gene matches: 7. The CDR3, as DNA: TGTGCCAGCAGCTTAGGGGCAGGGGGCGCGGAAGAGACCCAGTACTTC. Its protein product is CASSLGAGGAEETQYF.

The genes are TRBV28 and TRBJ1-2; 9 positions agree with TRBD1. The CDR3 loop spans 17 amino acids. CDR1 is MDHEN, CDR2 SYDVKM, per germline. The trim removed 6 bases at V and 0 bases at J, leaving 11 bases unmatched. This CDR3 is CASRGQSDRGANYGYTF. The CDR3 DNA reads TGTGCCAGCAGGGGCCAATCGGACAGGGGAGCTAACTATGGCTACACCTTC.

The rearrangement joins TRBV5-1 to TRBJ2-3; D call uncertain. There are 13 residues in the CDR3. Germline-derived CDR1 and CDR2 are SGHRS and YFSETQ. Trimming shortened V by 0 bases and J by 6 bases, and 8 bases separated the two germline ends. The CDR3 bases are TGCGCCAGCAGCTTGGCCTCCTCGGATACGCAGTATTTT. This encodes CASSLASSDTQYF.

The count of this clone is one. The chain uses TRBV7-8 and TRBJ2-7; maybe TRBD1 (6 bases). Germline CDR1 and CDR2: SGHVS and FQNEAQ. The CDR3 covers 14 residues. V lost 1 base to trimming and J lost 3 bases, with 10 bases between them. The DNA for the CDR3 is TGTGCCAGCAGCTTAGGGACAGTTATCTACGAGCAGTACTTC. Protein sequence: CASSLGTVIYEQYF. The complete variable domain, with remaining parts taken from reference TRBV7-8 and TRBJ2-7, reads GAGVSQSPRYKVAKRGQDVALRCDPISGHVSLFWYQQALGQGPEFLTYFQNEAQLDKSGLPSDRFFAERPEGSVSTLKIQRTQQEDSAVYLCASSLGTVIYEQYFGPGTRLTVT.

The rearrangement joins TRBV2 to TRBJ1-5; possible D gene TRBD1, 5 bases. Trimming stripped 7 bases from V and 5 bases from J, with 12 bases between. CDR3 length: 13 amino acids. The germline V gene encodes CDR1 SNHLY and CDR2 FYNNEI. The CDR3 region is CASTDRRDQPQHF. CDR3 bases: TGTGCCAGCACGGATCGCAGGGATCAGCCCCAGCATTTT.

In DNA, the CDR3 is TGCGCCAGCAGCTTGGCCGGCGGTCCCGGGGTCTATGAGCAGTTCTTC. Amino acid sequence: CASSLAGGPGVYEQFF. This chain joins TRBV5-1 and TRBJ2-1; possibly TRBD2 for D (5 bases). CDR1 and CDR2 from the germline V gene are SGHRS and YFSETQ. The V and J ends lost 0 bases and 8 bases respectively, with 18 bases between them. The CDR3 extends over 16 amino acids.

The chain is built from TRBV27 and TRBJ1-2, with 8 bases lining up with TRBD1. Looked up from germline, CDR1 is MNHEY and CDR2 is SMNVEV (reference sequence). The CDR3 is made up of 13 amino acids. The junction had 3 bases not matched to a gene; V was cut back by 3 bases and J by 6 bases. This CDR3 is CASSFDRGHGYTF. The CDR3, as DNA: TGTGCCAGCAGTTTTGACAGGGGACATGGCTACACCTTC.

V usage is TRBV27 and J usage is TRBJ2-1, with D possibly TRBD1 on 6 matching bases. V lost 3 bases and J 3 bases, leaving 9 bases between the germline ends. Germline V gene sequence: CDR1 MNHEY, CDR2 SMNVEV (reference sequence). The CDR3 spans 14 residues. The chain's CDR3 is CASSFDRNYNEQFF. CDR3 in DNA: TGTGCCAGCAGTTTTGACAGGAACTACAATGAGCAGTTCTTC.

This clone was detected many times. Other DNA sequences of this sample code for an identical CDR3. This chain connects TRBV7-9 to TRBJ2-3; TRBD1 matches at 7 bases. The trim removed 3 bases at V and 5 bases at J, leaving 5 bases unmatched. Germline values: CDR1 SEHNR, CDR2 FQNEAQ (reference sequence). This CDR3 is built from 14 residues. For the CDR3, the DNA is TGTGCCAGCAGCTTGGGGACAGTCGGAGATACGCAGTATTTT. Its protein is CASSLGTVGDTQYF.

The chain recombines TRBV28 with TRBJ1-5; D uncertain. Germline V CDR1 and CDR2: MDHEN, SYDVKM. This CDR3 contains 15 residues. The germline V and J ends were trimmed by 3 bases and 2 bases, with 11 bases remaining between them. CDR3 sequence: CASSFTVRGNQPQHF. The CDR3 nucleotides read TGTGCCAGCAGTTTCACAGTGAGGGGCAATCAGCCCCAGCATTTT.

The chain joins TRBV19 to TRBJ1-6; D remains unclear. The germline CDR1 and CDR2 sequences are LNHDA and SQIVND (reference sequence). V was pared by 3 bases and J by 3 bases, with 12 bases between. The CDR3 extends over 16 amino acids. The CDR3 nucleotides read TGTGCCAGTAGTATTGATGACACCCTCTATAATTCACCCCTCCACTTT. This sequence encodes CASSIDDTLYNSPLHF.

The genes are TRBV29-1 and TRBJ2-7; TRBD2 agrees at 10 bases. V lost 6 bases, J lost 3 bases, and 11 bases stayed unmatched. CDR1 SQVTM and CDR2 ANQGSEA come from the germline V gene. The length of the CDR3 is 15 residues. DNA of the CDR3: TGCAGCGTACACCTAGCGGGAGAGGGTTTCTACGAGCAGTACTTC. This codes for CSVHLAGEGFYEQYF.

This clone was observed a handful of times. The CDR3 is CASMGSIEQFF. The CDR3 nucleotides read TGTGCCAGCATGGGGTCGATTGAGCAGTTCTTC. The chain carries TRBV2 and TRBJ2-1; D gene ambiguous. Deletions cut 7 bases from V and 9 bases from J, with 10 bases between. CDR1 and CDR2 from the germline V gene are SNHLY and FYNNEI. The CDR3 spans 11 residues.